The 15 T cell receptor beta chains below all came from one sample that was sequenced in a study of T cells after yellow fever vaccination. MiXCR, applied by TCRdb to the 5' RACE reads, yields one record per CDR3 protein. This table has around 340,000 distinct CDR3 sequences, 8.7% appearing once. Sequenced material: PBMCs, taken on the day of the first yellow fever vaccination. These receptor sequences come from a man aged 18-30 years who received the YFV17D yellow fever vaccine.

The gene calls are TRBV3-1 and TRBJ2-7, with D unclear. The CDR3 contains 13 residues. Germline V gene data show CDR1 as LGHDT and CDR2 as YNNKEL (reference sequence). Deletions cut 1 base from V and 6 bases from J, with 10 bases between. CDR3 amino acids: CASSQGDRGEQYF. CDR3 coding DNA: TGTGCCAGCAGCCAAGGTGATCGTGGCGAGCAGTACTTC.

The CDR3 reads CSVGSRQGSTNEKLFF. The CDR3 DNA follows: TGCAGCGTTGGCTCTCGACAGGGGTCAACTAATGAAAAACTGTTTTTT. V is TRBV29-1 and J is TRBJ1-4; 8 nucleotides align to TRBD1. Germline trimming cut 4 bases from V and 0 bases from J; bases unmatched to any gene: 7. CDR1 SQVTM and CDR2 ANQGSEA come from the germline V gene. CDR3 length equals 16 residues. The whole variable domain, remainder taken from reference TRBV29-1 and TRBJ1-4, is SAVISQKPSRDICQRGTSLTIQCQVDSQVTMMFWYRQQPGQSLTLIATANQGSEATYESGFVIDKFPISRPNLTFSTLTVSNMSPEDSSIYLCSVGSRQGSTNEKLFFGSGTQLSVL.

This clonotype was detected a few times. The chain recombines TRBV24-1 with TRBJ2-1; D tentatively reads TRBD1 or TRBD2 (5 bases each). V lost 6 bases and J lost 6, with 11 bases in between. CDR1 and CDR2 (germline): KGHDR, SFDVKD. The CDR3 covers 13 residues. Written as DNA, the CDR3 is TGTGCCACCAGTCCCACTGGGGGCAATGAGCAGTTCTTC. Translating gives CATSPTGGNEQFF.

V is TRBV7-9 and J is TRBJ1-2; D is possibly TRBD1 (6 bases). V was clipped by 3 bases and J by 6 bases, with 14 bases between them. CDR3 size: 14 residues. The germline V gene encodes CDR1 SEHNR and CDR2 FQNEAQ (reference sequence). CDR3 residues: CASSLGNREHGYTF. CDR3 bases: TGTGCCAGCAGCTTGGGCAACAGGGAGCATGGCTACACCTTC.

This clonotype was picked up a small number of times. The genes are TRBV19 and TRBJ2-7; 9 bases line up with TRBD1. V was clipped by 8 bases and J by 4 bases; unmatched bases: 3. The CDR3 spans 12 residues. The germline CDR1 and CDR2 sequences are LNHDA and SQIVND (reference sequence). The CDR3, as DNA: TGTGCCAGTGGGACAGGGCCATACGAGCAGTACTTC. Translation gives CASGTGPYEQYF.

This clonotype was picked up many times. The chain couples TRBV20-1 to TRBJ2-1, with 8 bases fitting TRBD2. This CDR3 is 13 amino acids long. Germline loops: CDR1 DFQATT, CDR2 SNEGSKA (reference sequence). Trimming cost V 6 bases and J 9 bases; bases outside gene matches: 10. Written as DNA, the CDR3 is TGCAGTGCCTTCAGGACTAGCATGGGTGAGCAGTTCTTC. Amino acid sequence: CSAFRTSMGEQFF.

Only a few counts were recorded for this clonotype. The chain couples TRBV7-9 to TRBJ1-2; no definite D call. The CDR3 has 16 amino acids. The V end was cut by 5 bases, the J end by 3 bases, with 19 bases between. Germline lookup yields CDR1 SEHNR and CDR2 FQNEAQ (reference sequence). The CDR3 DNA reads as TGTGCCAGCAGCGCCCTTAGAGAGGGAAGTCACTATGGCTACACCTTC. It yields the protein CASSALREGSHYGYTF.

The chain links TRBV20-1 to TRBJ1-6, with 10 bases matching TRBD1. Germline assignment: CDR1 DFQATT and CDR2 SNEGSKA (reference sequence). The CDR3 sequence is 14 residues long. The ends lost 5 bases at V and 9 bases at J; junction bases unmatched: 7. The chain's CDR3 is CSADSGTGVSPLHF. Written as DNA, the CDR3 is TGCAGTGCTGACAGTGGGACAGGGGTTTCACCCCTCCACTTT.

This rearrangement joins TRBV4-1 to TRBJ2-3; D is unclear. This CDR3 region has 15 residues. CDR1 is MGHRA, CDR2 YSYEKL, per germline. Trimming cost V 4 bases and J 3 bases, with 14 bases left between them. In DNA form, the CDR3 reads TGCGCCAGCAGCCTCTTGGTGGGTGGGACAGATACGCAGTATTTT. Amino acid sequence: CASSLLVGGTDTQYF.

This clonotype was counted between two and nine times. The CDR3 nucleotides are TGCGCCAGCAGCCAAGCGGACAGGGATTCACCCCTCCACTTT. Residues: CASSQADRDSPLHF. The V gene is TRBV4-3, the J gene TRBJ1-6; 8 bases line up with TRBD1. Germline trimming cut 1 base from V and 8 bases from J; bases unmatched to any gene: 1. Germline V gives CDR1 LGHNA, CDR2 YSLEER. This CDR3 has 14 amino acids.

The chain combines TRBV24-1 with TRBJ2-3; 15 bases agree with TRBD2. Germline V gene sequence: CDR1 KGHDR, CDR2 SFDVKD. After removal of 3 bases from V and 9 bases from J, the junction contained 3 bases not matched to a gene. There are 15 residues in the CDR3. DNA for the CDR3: TGTGCCACCAGTGATCCCGGGACTAGCGGGGGGACGCAGTATTTT. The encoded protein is CATSDPGTSGGTQYF.

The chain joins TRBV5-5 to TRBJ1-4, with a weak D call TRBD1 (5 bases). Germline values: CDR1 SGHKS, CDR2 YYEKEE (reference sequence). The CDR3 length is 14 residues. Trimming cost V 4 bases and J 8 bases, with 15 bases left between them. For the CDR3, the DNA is TGTGCCAGCAGCAAGATGGGGGGGATCGAAAAACTGTTTTTT. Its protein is CASSKMGGIEKLFF.

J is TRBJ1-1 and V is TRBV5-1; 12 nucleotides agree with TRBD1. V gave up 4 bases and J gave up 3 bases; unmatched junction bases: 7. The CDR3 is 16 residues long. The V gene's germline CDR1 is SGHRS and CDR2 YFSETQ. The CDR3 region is CASSPGQGAFDTEAFF. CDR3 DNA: TGCGCCAGCAGCCCGGGACAGGGGGCGTTCGACACTGAAGCTTTCTTT.

CDR3 bases: TGTGCCAGCAAGGAAGGGGCCGCAAACACCGGGGAGCTGTTTTTT. Translated: CASKEGAANTGELFF. This chain joins TRBV27 and TRBJ2-2; tentative D call: TRBD1 (5 bases). There are 15 residues in the CDR3. Trimming took off 7 bases at V and 2 bases at J, with 14 bases between the two ends. Germline-derived CDR1 and CDR2 are MNHEY and SMNVEV (reference sequence).

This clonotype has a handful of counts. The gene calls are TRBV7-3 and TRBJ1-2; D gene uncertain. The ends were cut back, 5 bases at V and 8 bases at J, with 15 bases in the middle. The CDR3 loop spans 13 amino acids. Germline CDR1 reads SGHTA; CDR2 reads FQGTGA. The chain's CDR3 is CASSPNPGGGYTF. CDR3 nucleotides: TGTGCCAGCAGCCCTAACCCCGGAGGGGGCTACACCTTC.